This T cell receptor beta chain came from a study of cytomegalovirus exposure and HLA in healthy donors. At the level of the study: Across roughly 400 genotyped donors, about 81% landed in the Caucasian-associated ancestry cluster.

The PCR had 60 Vbeta and 13 Jbeta primers. Assay: immunoSEQ multiplex PCR; the TCRdb copy retains only in-frame clones and omits some. This table holds 150,000 to 200,000 clones, more than 70% found once. Study outcomes and limitations: Testing in vitro showed a few CMV-associated chains specific for CMV antigens. The authors considered a cluster of highly shared sequence variants likely to be a sequencing artifact. Analyses of presence and absence presupposed an approximately uniform sequencing depth across donors.

This clone occurred once. The antigen remains unidentified. V was shortened by 1 base and J by 7 bases, with 12 bases between the two germline ends. This CDR3 is built from 14 residues. Germline V lookup: CDR1 SGHNT, CDR2 YYREEE (reference sequence). The source of this sequence is a girl aged 5-17 years in good health and CMV-seronegative. The J gene is TRBJ1-5, the V gene TRBV5-4; no clear D gene. What was sequenced was PBMCs. As DNA, the CDR3 is TGTGCCAGCAGCTTGCAAGGGTCGGGACAGCCCCAGCATTTT. It translates to CASSLQGSGQPQHF.